The clone carrying this T cell receptor (beta chain) has more than one count but fewer than ten. What it recognizes is unknown. V gave up 0 bases and J gave up 0 bases, with 3 bases separating them. The CDR3 loop spans 13 amino acids. The germline V gene has CDR1 LGHNA and CDR2 YSLEER. This sample was taken from a study of beta chain features in type 1 diabetes. Expressed TCRB transcripts were sequenced because the isolated RNA had all been reverse transcribed beforehand. Roughly 3.4 million reads per sample on average were obtained from naive, central memory and regulatory T cell samples. Method: immunoSEQ multiplex PCR; TCRdb's copy keeps in-frame clones and lacks some. The sample yields under 350,000 clones, 8% seen once. Study conclusions and caveats: Healthy donors had naive, central memory and Treg TCRB repertoires that appeared less similar than those seen among patients. For TCRB rearrangement, an influence of HLA type remained unresolved here.

This clonotype originated in a woman in her late teens or twenties in good health. Sequencing used central memory CD4+ T cells from blood. V usage is TRBV4-3 and J usage is TRBJ2-7; no clear D. The CDR3 coding sequence is TGCGCCAGCAGCCAAGACAGCTCCTACGAGCAGTACTTC. It specifies CASSQDSSYEQYF.